This T cell receptor beta chain was captured by sequencing in a study of cytotoxic CD8 clonotypes in ibrutinib-treated CLL. CDR1 and CDR2 from the germline V gene are PRHDT and FYEKMQ (reference sequence). V lost 2 bases, J lost 5 bases, and 10 bases stayed unmatched. CDR3 length: 18 residues. Produced via immunoSEQ multiplex PCR; TCRdb's table is partial and in-frame only. This sample carries about 50,000 clones, approximately 82% of them seen once, and the ten largest clones take about a fifth. The chain is built from TRBV13 and TRBJ2-7, with 15 bases identical to TRBD2. This TCR derives from a human donor with chronic lymphocytic leukemia. The source material was PBMCs, sampled after 24 months of ibrutinib treatment. The CDR3 reads CASSLSPGLAGGIDEQYF. As DNA, the CDR3 is TGTGCCAGCAGCTTATCCCCCGGACTAGCGGGAGGGATCGACGAGCAGTACTTC.